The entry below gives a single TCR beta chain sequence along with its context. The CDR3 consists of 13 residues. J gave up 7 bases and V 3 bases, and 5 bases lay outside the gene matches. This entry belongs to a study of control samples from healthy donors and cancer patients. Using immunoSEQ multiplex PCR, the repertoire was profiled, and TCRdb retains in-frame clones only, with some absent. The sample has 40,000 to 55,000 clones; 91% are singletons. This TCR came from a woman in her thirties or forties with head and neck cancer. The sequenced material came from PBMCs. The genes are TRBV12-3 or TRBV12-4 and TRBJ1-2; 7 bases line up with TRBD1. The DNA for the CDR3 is TGTGCCAGCAGTTTCGACAGGGTTGGTGGCTACACCTTC. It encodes CASSFDRVGGYTF.